This T cell receptor (beta chain) is from a study of PD-1 blockade in classical Hodgkin lymphoma. Study-level results: What drove the repertoire differences, possibly disease activity or prior therapy, has not been defined. Newly diagnosed patients were said to have less baseline TCR diversity than healthy donors did.

Time point noted: newly diagnosed, previously untreated cHL patient sample. By magnetic negative selection, CD4+ T cells were purified from thawed PBMCs. A comparison was provided by newly diagnosed, untreated classical Hodgkin lymphoma PBMCs. With 4 bases removed from V and 7 bases from J, the gap between germline ends came to 17 bases. This CDR3 contains 14 residues. Looked up from germline, CDR1 is SGHKS and CDR2 is YYEKEE (reference sequence). About this clone itself: Its matching antigen is unknown.

Profiling relied on immunoSEQ multiplex PCR, and the TCRdb table lists in-frame clones only, not all of them. The sample includes approximately 16,000 clones, 86% seen only once; the top ten take around 0.86%. The TCR sequence derives from a human donor with classical Hodgkin lymphoma. Material for sequencing was CD4+ T cells from blood. The J gene is TRBJ1-2, the V gene TRBV5-5; a weak D match, TRBD1 (5 bases). The CDR3 region is CASSDPGRYGGYTF. The DNA of the CDR3 is TGTGCCAGCAGCGACCCGGGACGGTATGGTGGCTACACCTTC.